This is a list of T cell receptor beta chains from one sample in a study of patients and donors after allogeneic stem cell transplantation. TCRdb reprocessed the RT-PCR reads via MiXCR and lists one record per CDR3 protein. The data show roughly 230,000 distinct CDR3 sequences, roughly 14% seen once. What was sequenced was blood, either unsorted or a sorted T cell fraction (not recorded which). These receptors were collected from a human donor who was either an allogeneic HSCT recipient or a stem cell or donor lymphocyte infusion donor (not recorded which). It is not recorded whose cells these are; they may come from a transplant donor. Both conserved end residues are part of each CDR3. The D gene is left open where the match is weak. Only part of the rows carry a size: once, few, many, or a class if the clone is expanded.

d_call: -; v_call: TRBV7-3; j_call: TRBJ1-4; clone_size: once; cdr3_nt: -; cdr3_aa: CASSLPRDRVMKNCFF
d_call: TRBD2; v_call: TRBV11-2; j_call: TRBJ2-1; clone_size: many; cdr3_nt: TGTGCCAGCAGCGCAATGGGACTAGCGGGGGGGCGTTCCTACAATGAGCAGTTCTTC; cdr3_aa: CASSAMGLAGGRSYNEQFF
d_call: -; v_call: TRBV10-3; j_call: TRBJ2-5; clone_size: many; cdr3_nt: TGTGCCATCAGCCTGGACGGTCAACAAGGGGAGACCCAGTACTTC; cdr3_aa: CAISLDGQQGETQYF
d_call: TRBD1; v_call: TRBV12-3/TRBV12-4; j_call: TRBJ1-1; clone_size: few; cdr3_nt: TGTGCCAGCAGTGAAGGGGGCGCTGAAGCTTTCTTT; cdr3_aa: CASSEGGAEAFF
d_call: -; v_call: TRBV10-3; j_call: TRBJ1-6; clone_size: many; cdr3_nt: TGTGCCATCAGTGCAAAACCAGGGGACTCACCCCTCCACTTT; cdr3_aa: CAISAKPGDSPLHF
d_call: -; v_call: TRBV12-3/TRBV12-4; j_call: TRBJ2-3; clone_size: few; cdr3_nt: TGTGCCAGCAGTTTAGGGCTGAGCCCAGATACGCAGTATTTT; cdr3_aa: CASSLGLSPDTQYF
d_call: TRBD2; v_call: TRBV20-1; j_call: TRBJ2-1; clone_size: many; cdr3_nt: TGCAGGGGACTAGCGGGGGACAATGAGCAGTTCTTC; cdr3_aa: CRGLAGDNEQFF
d_call: -; v_call: TRBV29-1; j_call: TRBJ1-1; clone_size: many; cdr3_nt: TGCAGCGCGGGCGCGGGACTCACTGAAGCTTTCTTT; cdr3_aa: CSAGAGLTEAFF
d_call: TRBD2; v_call: TRBV4-1; j_call: TRBJ2-3; clone_size: -; cdr3_nt: TGCGCCAGCAGCCAACGGACTAGCGGGGGGGCCTGGGATACGCAGTATTTT; cdr3_aa: CASSQRTSGGAWDTQYF
d_call: TRBD2; v_call: TRBV29-1; j_call: TRBJ2-3; clone_size: -; cdr3_nt: TGCAGCGTTGAGCTACCGGGGGGGGATACGCAGTATTTT; cdr3_aa: CSVELPGGDTQYF
d_call: -; v_call: TRBV6-1; j_call: TRBJ1-2; clone_size: -; cdr3_nt: TGTGCCAGCAGTGAGGAGATCTATGGCTACACCTTC; cdr3_aa: CASSEEIYGYTF
d_call: TRBD1; v_call: TRBV5-1; j_call: TRBJ2-4; clone_size: many; cdr3_nt: TGCGCCAGCAGCTGGGACAGCCCCAAAGATAACATTCAGTACTTC; cdr3_aa: CASSWDSPKDNIQYF
d_call: TRBD2; v_call: TRBV4-3; j_call: TRBJ2-1; clone_size: -; cdr3_nt: TGCGCCAGCAGCCAGGATGCTGGACTAGCGGGAGTGAATGAGCAGTTCTTC; cdr3_aa: CASSQDAGLAGVNEQFF
d_call: TRBD1; v_call: TRBV6-5; j_call: TRBJ2-1; clone_size: -; cdr3_nt: TGTGCCAGCAGTTACTCCAGTATGGGACAGGGGTACAATGAGCAGTTCTTC; cdr3_aa: CASSYSSMGQGYNEQFF
d_call: TRBD2; v_call: TRBV20-1; j_call: TRBJ2-3; clone_size: few; cdr3_nt: TGCAGTGCTAGCCCGTCCGGGGGGGGAATAGATACGCAGTATTTT; cdr3_aa: CSASPSGGGIDTQYF
d_call: -; v_call: TRBV6-5; j_call: TRBJ2-7; clone_size: -; cdr3_nt: TGTGCCAGCAGTTACTCGCAGGACATTCGGAACGAGCAGTACTTC; cdr3_aa: CASSYSQDIRNEQYF
d_call: -; v_call: TRBV12-3/TRBV12-4; j_call: TRBJ1-5; clone_size: -; cdr3_nt: TGTGCCAGCAGAGGGAGGACTCGGCCCCAGCATTTT; cdr3_aa: CASRGRTRPQHF
d_call: -; v_call: TRBV9; j_call: TRBJ2-3; clone_size: few; cdr3_nt: TGTGCCAGCAGTCTATCATTTGGATTTACGCCAGATACGCAGTATTTT; cdr3_aa: CASSLSFGFTPDTQYF
d_call: -; v_call: TRBV4-1; j_call: TRBJ2-3; clone_size: many; cdr3_nt: TGCGCCAGCAGCCAGTTGTTGGCAGATACGCAGTATTTT; cdr3_aa: CASSQLLADTQYF
d_call: TRBD1; v_call: TRBV5-1; j_call: TRBJ1-4; clone_size: -; cdr3_nt: TGCGCCAGCAGCTTGGCCCCAGGGGGGGATGAAAAACTGTTTTTT; cdr3_aa: CASSLAPGGDEKLFF
d_call: TRBD1; v_call: TRBV6-2/TRBV6-3; j_call: TRBJ1-5; clone_size: many; cdr3_nt: TGTGCCAGCAGTTACGGGACAGGCTCGTTACCCCAGCATTTT; cdr3_aa: CASSYGTGSLPQHF
d_call: TRBD1; v_call: TRBV15; j_call: TRBJ2-7; clone_size: few; cdr3_nt: TGTGCCACCAGCAAGGACAGGGGGGGGTCCTACGAGCAGTACTTC; cdr3_aa: CATSKDRGGSYEQYF
d_call: -; v_call: TRBV14; j_call: TRBJ2-1; clone_size: many; cdr3_nt: TGTGCCAGCAGCCAACGCGATGAGCAGTTCTTC; cdr3_aa: CASSQRDEQFF
d_call: TRBD1; v_call: TRBV6-2/TRBV6-3; j_call: TRBJ1-4; clone_size: few; cdr3_nt: TGTGCCAGCAGTGGGGACAGAAGAAATGAAAAACTGTTTTTT; cdr3_aa: CASSGDRRNEKLFF
d_call: -; v_call: TRBV5-1; j_call: TRBJ2-2; clone_size: -; cdr3_nt: TGCGCCAGCAGCTTGGGGCCAGGGGGGATCACCGGGGAGCTGTTTTTT; cdr3_aa: CASSLGPGGITGELFF
d_call: TRBD1; v_call: TRBV20-1; j_call: TRBJ1-1; clone_size: many; cdr3_nt: TGCAGTGCTAGAGATTTTGACAGGGGGGGGACTGAAGCTTTCTTT; cdr3_aa: CSARDFDRGGTEAFF
d_call: -; v_call: TRBV6-1; j_call: TRBJ1-1; clone_size: once; cdr3_nt: TGTGCCAGCACCAAGGGGGGGGGTTGGGCTGAAGCTTTCTTT; cdr3_aa: CASTKGGGWAEAFF
d_call: -; v_call: TRBV7-2; j_call: TRBJ2-1; clone_size: few; cdr3_nt: TGTGCCAGCAGCTTAGGCGTTAGCGGAAGCTCCTACAATGAGCAGTTCTTC; cdr3_aa: CASSLGVSGSSYNEQFF
d_call: -; v_call: TRBV4-2; j_call: TRBJ1-5; clone_size: few; cdr3_nt: TGTGCCAGCAGCCAAGAGAGGGGGGGGAAGCCCCAGCATTTT; cdr3_aa: CASSQERGGKPQHF
d_call: TRBD2; v_call: TRBV20-1; j_call: TRBJ2-1; clone_size: few; cdr3_nt: TGCAGTGCCGAGAAGGGACTAGCGGCTCACAATGAGCAGTTCTTC; cdr3_aa: CSAEKGLAAHNEQFF
d_call: -; v_call: TRBV4-2; j_call: TRBJ1-3; clone_size: -; cdr3_nt: TGTGCCAGCAGCCAAGATAAGGGCAGCTCCTCTGGAAACACCATATATTTT; cdr3_aa: CASSQDKGSSSGNTIYF
d_call: TRBD2; v_call: TRBV5-5; j_call: TRBJ2-1; clone_size: many; cdr3_nt: TGTGCCAGCAGCTTGGGTCTAGCGGGAGTTTCCAATGAGCAGTTCTTC; cdr3_aa: CASSLGLAGVSNEQFF
d_call: -; v_call: TRBV20-1; j_call: TRBJ1-5; clone_size: many; cdr3_nt: TGCAGTGCTGGACGAAACGGCAATCAGCCCCAGCATTTT; cdr3_aa: CSAGRNGNQPQHF
d_call: TRBD1; v_call: TRBV5-1; j_call: TRBJ2-5; clone_size: -; cdr3_nt: TGCGCCAGCAGCTCGACAGGGGGCTCGGTCAGAGAGACCCAGTACTTC; cdr3_aa: CASSSTGGSVRETQYF
d_call: -; v_call: TRBV11-2; j_call: TRBJ2-2; clone_size: few; cdr3_nt: TGTGCCAGCAGCTTACATAATCGGCAGGTCGAGCTGTTTTTT; cdr3_aa: CASSLHNRQVELFF
d_call: -; v_call: TRBV15; j_call: TRBJ1-3; clone_size: few; cdr3_nt: TGTGCCACCAGCAGAGATCGGTATCCCGGAAACACCATATATTTT; cdr3_aa: CATSRDRYPGNTIYF
d_call: -; v_call: TRBV11-2; j_call: TRBJ2-3; clone_size: few; cdr3_nt: TGTGCCAGCAGCTTAGGGTGGGGCACCACAGATACGCAGTATTTT; cdr3_aa: CASSLGWGTTDTQYF
d_call: TRBD2; v_call: TRBV20-1; j_call: TRBJ2-7; clone_size: -; cdr3_nt: TGCAGTGCTAGAGATGGGACTAGCGGATACGAGCAGTACTTC; cdr3_aa: CSARDGTSGYEQYF
d_call: TRBD2; v_call: TRBV5-1; j_call: TRBJ2-1; clone_size: -; cdr3_nt: TGCGCCAGCAGCTTGAGGGCCCCGACTAGCGGGAGGGCCGGTGAGCAGTTCTTC; cdr3_aa: CASSLRAPTSGRAGEQFF
d_call: -; v_call: TRBV29-1; j_call: TRBJ1-2; clone_size: -; cdr3_nt: TGCAGCGTTGATGGGTTAGTAGGCAACTATGGCTACACCTTC; cdr3_aa: CSVDGLVGNYGYTF
d_call: -; v_call: TRBV5-1; j_call: TRBJ2-3; clone_size: few; cdr3_nt: TGCGCCAGCAGCCTGGGACCTCAAGGGGTGGCAGATACGCAGTATTTT; cdr3_aa: CASSLGPQGVADTQYF
d_call: TRBD2; v_call: TRBV28; j_call: TRBJ2-3; clone_size: -; cdr3_nt: TGTGCCAGCAGTTTAGGGGTAGCGGGAGTGTTCGATACGCAGTATTTT; cdr3_aa: CASSLGVAGVFDTQYF
d_call: -; v_call: TRBV19; j_call: TRBJ2-7; clone_size: -; cdr3_nt: TGTGCCAGTAGTTCCCGGGCCCCAATCGCCTACGAGCAGTACTTC; cdr3_aa: CASSSRAPIAYEQYF
d_call: TRBD1; v_call: TRBV30; j_call: TRBJ1-2; clone_size: few; cdr3_nt: TGTGCCTGGAAGGGGGACAGGGGAAACTATGGCTACACCTTC; cdr3_aa: CAWKGDRGNYGYTF
d_call: -; v_call: TRBV7-8; j_call: TRBJ1-4; clone_size: -; cdr3_nt: TGTGCCAGCAGCTTAGTGGGGCGGTTATGGGAAAAACTGTTTTTT; cdr3_aa: CASSLVGRLWEKLFF
d_call: -; v_call: TRBV5-1; j_call: TRBJ2-7; clone_size: -; cdr3_nt: TGCGCCAGCAGCTTGGTGGGGGCGCAGGAGCAGTACTTC; cdr3_aa: CASSLVGAQEQYF
d_call: -; v_call: TRBV18; j_call: TRBJ2-5; clone_size: once; cdr3_nt: TGTGCCAGCTCACCAACAATTGGAGAGACCCAGTACTTC; cdr3_aa: CASSPTIGETQYF
d_call: -; v_call: TRBV4-3; j_call: TRBJ1-3; clone_size: many; cdr3_nt: TGCGCCAGCAGCCAAGTCGCAGGAAACACCATATATTTT; cdr3_aa: CASSQVAGNTIYF
d_call: -; v_call: TRBV14; j_call: TRBJ2-2; clone_size: few; cdr3_nt: TGTGCCAGCAGAGGCCTAGGTCCCGGGGAGCTGTTTTTT; cdr3_aa: CASRGLGPGELFF
d_call: -; v_call: TRBV6-1; j_call: TRBJ1-4; clone_size: few; cdr3_nt: TGTGCCAGCAGGAGGGAGGGCCAGGGTGGTGAAAAACTGTTTTTT; cdr3_aa: CASRREGQGGEKLFF
d_call: -; v_call: TRBV28; j_call: TRBJ1-1; clone_size: -; cdr3_nt: TGTGCCAGCAGTTCTCCAGGGTACACCACTGAAGCTTTCTTT; cdr3_aa: CASSSPGYTTEAFF
d_call: -; v_call: TRBV25-1; j_call: TRBJ1-2; clone_size: few; cdr3_nt: TGTGCCAGCAGTGATGTCAACAGGGCGGACTATGGCTACACCTTC; cdr3_aa: CASSDVNRADYGYTF
d_call: -; v_call: TRBV5-8; j_call: TRBJ1-5; clone_size: -; cdr3_nt: TGTGCCAGCAGCTTGGAGGGAGGGCTGGAGCCCCAGCATTTT; cdr3_aa: CASSLEGGLEPQHF
d_call: -; v_call: TRBV5-1; j_call: TRBJ2-7; clone_size: few; cdr3_nt: TGCGCCAGCAGCTTGGTAAGGGAGGAGCAGTACTTC; cdr3_aa: CASSLVREEQYF
d_call: -; v_call: TRBV11-3; j_call: TRBJ2-2; clone_size: many; cdr3_nt: TGTGCCAGCAGCCTAGGACCGACAAACACCGGGGAGCTGTTTTTT; cdr3_aa: CASSLGPTNTGELFF
d_call: -; v_call: TRBV6-1; j_call: TRBJ2-2; clone_size: -; cdr3_nt: TGTGCCAGCACCCAGAGGACAACGAACACCGGGGAGCTGTTTTTT; cdr3_aa: CASTQRTTNTGELFF
d_call: -; v_call: TRBV29-1; j_call: TRBJ1-5; clone_size: many; cdr3_nt: TGCAGCGTTGCCGAGGGATCCGATCAGCCCCAGCATTTT; cdr3_aa: CSVAEGSDQPQHF
d_call: TRBD2; v_call: TRBV7-3; j_call: TRBJ2-2; clone_size: -; cdr3_nt: TGTGCCAGCAGCTTACAGGGAAGCGGGACTAGCGTATCCGGGGAGCTGTTTTTT; cdr3_aa: CASSLQGSGTSVSGELFF
d_call: TRBD2; v_call: TRBV6-1; j_call: TRBJ2-3; clone_size: -; cdr3_nt: TGTGCCAGCACGTTGGGCGGGGGGGCGGATACGCAGTATTTT; cdr3_aa: CASTLGGGADTQYF
d_call: -; v_call: TRBV11-2; j_call: TRBJ2-6; clone_size: -; cdr3_nt: TGTGCCACCCCGGAGGGGGGGGCGGAAACCTACTCTGGGGCCAACGTCCTGACTTTC; cdr3_aa: CATPEGGAETYSGANVLTF